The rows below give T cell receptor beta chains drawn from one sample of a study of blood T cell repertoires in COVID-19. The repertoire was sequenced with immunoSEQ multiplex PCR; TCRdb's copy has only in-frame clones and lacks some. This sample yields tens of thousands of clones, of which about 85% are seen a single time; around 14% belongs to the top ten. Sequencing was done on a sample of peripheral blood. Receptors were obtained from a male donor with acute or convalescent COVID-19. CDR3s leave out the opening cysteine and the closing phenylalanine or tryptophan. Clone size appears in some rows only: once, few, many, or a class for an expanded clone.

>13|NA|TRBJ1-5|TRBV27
ASSPGQGAHQPQH
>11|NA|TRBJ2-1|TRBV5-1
ASSLAQGNEQF
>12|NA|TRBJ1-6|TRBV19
ATRNRAGNSPLH
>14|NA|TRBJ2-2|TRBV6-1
ASSATGTGVTGELF
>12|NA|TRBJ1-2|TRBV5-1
ASNLGTGGHGYT
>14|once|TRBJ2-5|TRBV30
AWSQASGGAHETQY
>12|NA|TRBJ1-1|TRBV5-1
ASSHAVRETEAF
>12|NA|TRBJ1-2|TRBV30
AFSPAGGPYGYT
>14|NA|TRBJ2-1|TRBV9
ASSVDGGSPYNEQF
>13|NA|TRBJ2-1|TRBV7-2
ASSLGGSSGNEQF
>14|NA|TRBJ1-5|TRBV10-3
AISENGERSGQPQH
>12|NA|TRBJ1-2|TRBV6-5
ASRRGSSSKGYT
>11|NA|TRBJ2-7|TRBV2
ASRKTGIYEQY
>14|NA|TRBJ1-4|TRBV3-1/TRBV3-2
ASSHSDSATNEKLF
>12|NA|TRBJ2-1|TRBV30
AWREGSSYNEQF
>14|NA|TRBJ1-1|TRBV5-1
ASSPERYDRYTEAF
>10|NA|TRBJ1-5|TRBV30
AWAMGGQPQH
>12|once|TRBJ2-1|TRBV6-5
ASSWTGDHNEQF
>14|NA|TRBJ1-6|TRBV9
ASSVEVTGANSPLH
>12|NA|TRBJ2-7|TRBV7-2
ASSSRVDSYEQY
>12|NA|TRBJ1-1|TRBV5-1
ASSLDQGFAEAF
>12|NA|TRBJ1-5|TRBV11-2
ASSPGDSNQPQH
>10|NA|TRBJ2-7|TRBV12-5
ASGWDIYEQY
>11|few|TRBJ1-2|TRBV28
ASNRGMDYGYT
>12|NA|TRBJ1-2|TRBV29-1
SVEKGAGNYGYT
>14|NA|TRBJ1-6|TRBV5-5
ASSLPDRGSNSPLH
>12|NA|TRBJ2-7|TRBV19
ASSIRDRADEQY
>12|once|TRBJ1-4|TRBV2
ASSADSGNEKLF
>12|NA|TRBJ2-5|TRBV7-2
ASSPRAELGTQY
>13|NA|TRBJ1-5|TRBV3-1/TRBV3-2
ASSQQGIAGQPQH
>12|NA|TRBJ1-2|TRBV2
ASSAAGSNYGYT
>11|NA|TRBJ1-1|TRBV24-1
ATSERTDSEAF
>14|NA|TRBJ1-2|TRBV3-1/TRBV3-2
ASSQVARGSGYGYT
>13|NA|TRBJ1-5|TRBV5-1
ASSLESGRNQPQH
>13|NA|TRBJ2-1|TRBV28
ASSFSSGGANEQF
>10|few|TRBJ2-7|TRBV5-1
ASSRTGYEQY
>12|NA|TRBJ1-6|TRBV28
ASSLWDRNSPLH
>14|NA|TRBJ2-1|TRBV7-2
ASSLDASGSYNEQF
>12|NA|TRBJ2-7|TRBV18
ASSPPHRGIEQY
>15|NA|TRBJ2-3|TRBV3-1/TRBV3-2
ASSQGLAGGYTDTQY
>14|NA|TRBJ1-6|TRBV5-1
ASSPGGLHGDSPLH
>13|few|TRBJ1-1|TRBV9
ASSVVLEMNTEAF
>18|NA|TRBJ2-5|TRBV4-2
ASSQDGSSGGFPTQETQY
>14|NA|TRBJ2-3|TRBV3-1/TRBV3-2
ASSQEASGGSDTQY
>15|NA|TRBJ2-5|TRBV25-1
ASSEYGTGGPKETQY
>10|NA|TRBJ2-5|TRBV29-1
SVESSGGARY
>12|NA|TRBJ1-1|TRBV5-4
ASSWDRSNTEAF
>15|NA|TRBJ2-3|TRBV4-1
ASSQDGAGGPPDTQY
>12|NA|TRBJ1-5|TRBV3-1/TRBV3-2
ASSHNKGGLTQH
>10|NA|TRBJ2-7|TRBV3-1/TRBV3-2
ASSHLPYEQY
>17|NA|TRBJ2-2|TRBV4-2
ASSQDRASGGAGTGELF
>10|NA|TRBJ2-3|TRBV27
ASSFDRVGQY
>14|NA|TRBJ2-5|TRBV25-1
ASSEWGGTGQETQY
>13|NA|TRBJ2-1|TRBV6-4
AAIRRDPHYNEQF
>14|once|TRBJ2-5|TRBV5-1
ASSRGSGGSGETQY
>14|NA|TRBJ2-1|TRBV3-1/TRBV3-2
ASSQDRPGGNVEQF
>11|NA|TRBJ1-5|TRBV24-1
AVRGSGNQPQH